One sample yielded the 5 T cell receptor beta chains listed below, sequenced in a study of blood T cell repertoires in COVID-19. Profiled with immunoSEQ multiplex PCR; TCRdb holds only in-frame clones, not every one. The repertoire holds about 260,000 clones, with 80% to 90% as singletons. The specimen was PBMCs or T cells enriched from blood (not recorded which). The receptor set was obtained from a woman aged 40 to 50 who had been exposed to COVID-19.

Here the CDR3 DNA reads TGTGCCAGCAGTAGGGTAGCGGGAGCTCTGCAGTTCTTC. Protein sequence: CASSRVAGALQFF. The chain carries TRBV11-3 and TRBJ2-1; 9 bases fit TRBD2. The ends lost 6 bases at V and 12 bases at J; junction bases unmatched: 9. The CDR3 runs 13 residues. CDR1 is SGHNT and CDR2 is YENEEA in the germline V gene.

This sequence joins TRBV6-5 and TRBJ1-6, with 8 bases identical to TRBD1. Germline V gene data show CDR1 as MNHEY and CDR2 as SVGAGI. This CDR3 has 13 amino acids. The ends lost 6 bases at V and 7 bases at J; junction bases unmatched: 2. The CDR3, as DNA: TGTGCCAGCAGCCGGGACAGGAATTCACCCCTCCACTTT. This translates into CASSRDRNSPLHF.

This clone appeared a single time. The chain carries TRBV27 and TRBJ1-2; D is possibly TRBD1 (6 bases). Germline lookup yields CDR1 MNHEY and CDR2 SMNVEV (reference sequence). V was pared by 2 bases and J by 5 bases, with 9 bases between. The CDR3 spans 13 residues. CDR3: CASSLTQGYGYTF. The CDR3 DNA follows: TGTGCCAGCAGTTTAACACAGGGTTATGGCTACACCTTC.

The rearrangement joins TRBV11-1 to TRBJ1-1, with TRBD1 matching 8 bases. V lost 4 bases to trimming and J lost 8 bases; unmatched junction nucleotides: 12. This CDR3 region has 15 residues. CDR1 and CDR2 from the germline V gene are SGHAT and FQDESV (reference sequence). In nucleotides, the CDR3 is TGTGCCAGCAGCTCCGTTACAGGGGGAGGATTCGAAGCTTTCTTT. It yields the protein CASSSVTGGGFEAFF.

This sequence joins TRBV28 and TRBJ1-5, with a weak D call TRBD1 (6 bases). CDR1 and CDR2 (germline): MDHEN, SYDVKM. Trimming removed 10 bases from V and 6 bases from J, with 13 bases in between. CDR3 length: 12 residues. CDR3 nucleotides: TGTGCCACACAACGGACAGTTCAGCCCCAGCATTTT. Residues: CATQRTVQPQHF.